This T cell receptor beta chain was found in a study of tissue T cells after allogeneic stem cell transplantation. The study, taken as a whole, reports: TCR repertoires tracked anatomic similarity, regardless of disease or transplant status.

Here immunoSEQ multiplex PCR was the method, and the copy in TCRdb shows in-frame clones only, minus some. The sample has 9,900 or so clones, more than 30% seen once; the top ten hold 1.8%. Germline loops: CDR1 KGHPV, CDR2 FQNQEV (reference sequence). CDR3 length: 12 amino acids. Trimming stripped 2 bases from V and 6 bases from J, with 6 bases between. Noted time point: mouse harvest day 7 after allogeneic transplant. Tail vein injection delivered 10^7 T-cell-depleted bone marrow cells and 10^6 splenic CD5+ T cells. Comment on this clone: Its specificity is unknown. Mouse names are used for the genes. The missing CDR3 end, 1 residue past where the read stops, is filled in from the germline J gene.

The receptor's source is a female BALB/c mouse given C57BL/6 T cells with graft-versus-host disease after an allogeneic hematopoietic cell transplant. This chain uses TRBV26 with TRBJ2-4; the D gene could be TRBD1 or TRBD2 (5 bases each). Sequenced input: skin. CDR3 DNA (partial): TGTGCCAGCAGTCTGCGGGACAACACCTTGTAC. It encodes CASSLRDNTLY. In full, the CDR3 is CASSLRDNTLYF. Supplemented by reference TRBV26 and TRBJ2-4, the full variable domain reads NSKVIQTPRYLVKGQGQKAKMRCIPEKGHPVVFWYQQNKNNEFKFLINFQNQEVLQQIDMTEKRFSAECPSNSPCSLEIQSSEAGDSALYLCASSLRDNTLYFGAGTRLSVL.